Described below is a single T cell receptor (beta chain) sequence and its context. TCRdb recomputed calls from the 5' RACE reads with MiXCR, one row per CDR3 protein. Here the sample spans about 49,000 distinct CDR3 sequences, roughly 6.5% being singletons. CDR1 and CDR2 (germline): SEHNR, FQNEAQ (reference sequence). This CDR3 spans 12 amino acids. V was shortened by 5 bases and J by 6 bases, with 11 bases between the two germline ends. This entry is derived from a study of early T cells in non-severe SARS-CoV-2 infection. Sequencing used whole blood, obtained at baseline. The TCR sequence derives from an adult who was a healthcare worker with PCR-confirmed SARS-CoV-2 infection or an uninfected control (not recorded which). The gene calls are TRBV7-9 and TRBJ2-7; unclear D gene. CDR3 sequence: CASSPALGEQYF. In DNA, the CDR3 is TGTGCCAGCAGCCCGGCTTTGGGCGAGCAGTACTTC.